These T cell receptor beta chains were read from a single sample in a study of blood T cell repertoires in COVID-19. Libraries were prepared by immunoSEQ multiplex PCR; TCRdb keeps only in-frame clonotypes and omits some of them. The table records a few hundred thousand clones, about 87% of them present only once. Sample: peripheral blood. The receptors were sampled from a woman in her 30s who had recovered from COVID-19. CDR3s include the opening cysteine and the closing phenylalanine or tryptophan. Fields, in order: V gene, J gene, D gene, clone size, CDR3 protein, CDR3 DNA. The D gene is left open where the match is weak. Part of the rows lack a size; the others show once, few, many or a class for expanded clones.

TRBV15	TRBJ2-7	TRBD1	.	CATSRSRGPSYEQYF	TGTGCCACCAGCAGAAGCAGGGGGCCCTCCTACGAGCAGTACTTC
TRBV19	TRBJ2-7	TRBD2	.	CASSISATSGGATEQYF	TGTGCCAGTAGTATTTCCGCTACTAGCGGGGGGGCAACCGAGCAGTACTTC
TRBV19	TRBJ1-2	TRBD1	.	CASSASWTGRDGYTF	TGTGCCAGTAGTGCCTCCTGGACAGGAAGGGATGGCTACACCTTC
TRBV4-2	TRBJ2-7	.	.	CASSPGGGLNEQYF	TGTGCCAGCAGCCCTGGGGGGGGGCTGAACGAGCAGTACTTC
TRBV11-2	TRBJ1-1	.	.	CASSLGREGNTEAFF	TGTGCCAGCAGCTTAGGGAGGGAGGGGAACACTGAAGCTTTCTTT
TRBV18	TRBJ1-1	TRBD1	once	CASSPRQGATGTEAFF	TGTGCCAGCTCACCAAGGCAGGGGGCGACGGGCACTGAAGCTTTCTTT
TRBV5-1	TRBJ1-3	TRBD1	.	CASSFSDRARGNTIYF	TGCGCCAGCAGCTTTTCCGACAGGGCTCGTGGAAACACCATATATTTT
TRBV9	TRBJ2-2	.	few	CASSAEGAGELFF	TGTGCCAGCAGCGCCGAGGGGGCCGGGGAGCTGTTTTTT
TRBV19	TRBJ1-2	TRBD1	.	CASSSRTGQNGYTF	TGTGCCAGTAGTTCCCGGACAGGGCAAAATGGCTACACCTTC
TRBV19	TRBJ1-5	.	.	CASSGRASNQPQHF	TGTGCCAGTAGCGGCAGGGCGAGCAATCAGCCCCAGCATTTT
TRBV5-1	TRBJ1-2	.	.	CASSAGQPQYGYTF	TGCGCCAGCAGCGCCGGACAGCCTCAATATGGCTACACCTTC
TRBV28	TRBJ2-1	TRBD1	once	CASSLPGQEGLNEQFF	TGTGCCAGCAGTTTACCGGGACAGGAAGGCCTCAATGAGCAGTTCTTC
TRBV5-5	TRBJ1-1	TRBD1	.	CASSLDRGRTEAFF	TGTGCCAGCAGCTTGGACAGGGGGCGAACTGAAGCTTTCTTT
TRBV2	TRBJ2-7	TRBD1	once	CASSSGQSYEQYF	TGTGCCAGCAGCTCGGGACAGTCCTACGAGCAGTACTTC
TRBV6-4	TRBJ2-3	TRBD2	.	CASSVGLAGGLMLAQYF	TGTGCCAGCAGTGTGGGACTAGCGGGGGGCCTCATGTTGGCGCAGTATTTT
TRBV19	TRBJ1-5	.	.	CAATTGSLSNQPQHF	TGTGCCGCAACCACAGGCTCCTTGAGCAATCAGCCCCAGCATTTT